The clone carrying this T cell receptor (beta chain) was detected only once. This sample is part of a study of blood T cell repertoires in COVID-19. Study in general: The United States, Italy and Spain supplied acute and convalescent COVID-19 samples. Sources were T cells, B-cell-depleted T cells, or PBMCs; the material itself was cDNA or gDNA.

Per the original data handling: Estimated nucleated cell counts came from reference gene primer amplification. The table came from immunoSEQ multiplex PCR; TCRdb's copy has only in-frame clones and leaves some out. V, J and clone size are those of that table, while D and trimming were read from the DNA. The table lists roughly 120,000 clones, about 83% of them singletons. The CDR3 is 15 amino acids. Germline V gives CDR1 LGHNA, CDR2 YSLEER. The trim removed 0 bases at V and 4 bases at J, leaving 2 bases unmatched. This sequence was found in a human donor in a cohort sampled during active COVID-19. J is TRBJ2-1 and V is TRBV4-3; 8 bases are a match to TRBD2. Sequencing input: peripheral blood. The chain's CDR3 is CASSQETSGYNEQFF. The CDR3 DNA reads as TGCGCCAGCAGCCAAGAAACTAGCGGATACAATGAGCAGTTCTTC.